Listed below are T cell receptor beta chains from one sample, sequenced in a study of molecular identifiers for immune sequencing clone quantification. TCRdb itself ran the PCR reads through MiXCR, one entry per CDR3 protein. The sample comprises some 320,000 distinct CDR3 sequences, roughly 24% of which are singletons, and roughly 0.7% rests with the top ten. Sequences were obtained from naive CD8+ T cells from blood, with Jurkat cell RNA spiked in. The receptors originated from a human donor in good health. Some libraries in this study had Jurkat cell RNA spiked in. The CDR3 runs from the conserved cysteine through the conserved F or W. The D gene is left open where the match is weak. Size values are once, few and many counts, or a class for expanded clones, and some rows have none.

J gene | V gene | D gene | clone size | CDR3 DNA | CDR3 protein
TRBJ1-1 | TRBV7-9 | TRBD1 | many | TGTGCCAGCAGCTTATGGACAGGGATGAACACTGAAGCTTTCTTT | CASSLWTGMNTEAFF
TRBJ1-1 | TRBV20-1 | TRBD1 | few | TGCAGTGCTAGAGACCCAGGGGGCCGGAACACTGAAGCTTTCTTT | CSARDPGGRNTEAFF
TRBJ2-7 | TRBV27 | TRBD2 | NA | TGTGCCAGCAGTTCAACCGGGACTACAGTCTACGAGCAGTACTTC | CASSSTGTTVYEQYF
TRBJ1-5 | TRBV2 | TRBD1 | NA | TGTGCCAGCAGAGGAGGGACAGGCAATCAGCCCCAGCATTTT | CASRGGTGNQPQHF
TRBJ1-1 | TRBV6-2/TRBV6-3 | NA | once | TGTGCCGGCAGTTACTCCTGGCCGCAAGTGAACACTGAAGCCTTCTTT | CAGSYSWPQVNTEAFF
TRBJ1-4 | TRBV6-2/TRBV6-3 | NA | NA | TGTGTCAGCAGTCGGGATGAAAAACTGTTTTTT | CVSSRDEKLFF
TRBJ2-5 | TRBV19 | NA | many | TGTGCCAGTAGCGCGGGGATGCAAGAGACCCAGTACTTC | CASSAGMQETQYF
TRBJ2-3 | TRBV7-3 | NA | NA | TGTGCCAGCAGCTTAACGGGGGCCGCAGATACGCAGTATTTT | CASSLTGAADTQYF
TRBJ2-2 | TRBV3-1 | NA | few | TGTGCCAGCAGAGATACCCCGGGACAGAACACCGGGGAGCTGTTTTTT | CASRDTPGQNTGELFF
TRBJ2-3 | TRBV6-6 | NA | many | TGTGCCAGCAGTCCCTCACAGTATACGCAGTATTTT | CASSPSQYTQYF
TRBJ2-6 | TRBV4-3 | NA | NA | TGCGCCAGCAGCCAAGCTATGACTGGCTCTGGGGCCAACGTCCTGCCTTTC | CASSQAMTGSGANVLPF
TRBJ2-7 | TRBV4-1 | NA | many | TGCGCCAGCAGCCAAGGGCTCGGACGCTCCTACGAGCAGTACTTC | CASSQGLGRSYEQYF
TRBJ2-7 | TRBV6-5 | NA | NA | TGTGCCAGCAGTTCCGCAGGGAGATACGAGCAGTACTTC | CASSSAGRYEQYF
TRBJ2-5 | TRBV18 | TRBD2 | few | TGTGCCAGCTCACTACTAGCGGGGGGCGCCGGTGAGACCCAGTACTTC | CASSLLAGGAGETQYF
TRBJ2-4 | TRBV5-3 | NA | many | TGTGCCAGAAGCTTGGCCTTAATTCCAGAAAACATTCAGTACTTC | CARSLALIPENIQYF
TRBJ1-1 | TRBV5-1 | TRBD1 | many | TGCGCCAGCAGCTCCCGGGACAGGGGGCGTTTCACTGAAGCTTTCTTT | CASSSRDRGRFTEAFF
TRBJ1-4 | TRBV4-3 | NA | few | TGCGCCAGCAGCCAAGAGGGCAGCCAAGCAACTAATGAAAAACTGTTTTTT | CASSQEGSQATNEKLFF
TRBJ1-2 | TRBV29-1 | NA | many | TGCAGCGTCGATCTAGGACAGACTAACTATGGCTACACCTTC | CSVDLGQTNYGYTF
TRBJ2-1 | TRBV12-3/TRBV12-4 | NA | many | TGTGCCAGCAGTTTAGGCTACGGTGAGCAGTTCTTC | CASSLGYGEQFF
TRBJ2-6 | TRBV7-6 | TRBD2 | NA | TGTGCCAGCAGCTCTGTAGCGGGAGGGCCGGGTTCTGGGGCCAACGTCCTGACTTTC | CASSSVAGGPGSGANVLTF
TRBJ2-3 | TRBV4-3 | NA | NA | NA | CASSPGFFGDTQYF
TRBJ1-5 | TRBV30 | NA | NA | TGTGCCTGGAGTTTGGGGGCTAGCAATCAGCCCCAGCATTTT | CAWSLGASNQPQHF